This TCR beta chain was sequenced during a study of CD8 T cells in ankylosing spondylitis. Study-wide results and limits: Seemingly characteristic of ankylosing spondylitis blood was a TCR beta motif consisting of about 8 highly homologous variants. Within matched ankylosing spondylitis synovial fluid, disease-linked clones were reportedly significantly enriched.

About this clonotype itself: The target antigen is unknown.

Libraries of TCR beta came from quantitative 5'-RACE with molecular barcodes. TCRdb redid the calling of the 5' RACE reads with MiXCR, one entry per CDR3 protein. This repertoire shows around 130,000 distinct CDR3 sequences, 17% found once; its top ten account for 30% to 35%. Trimming left V 6 bases short and J 4 bases short, with 12 bases between. CDR3 size: 13 residues. Looked up from germline, CDR1 is MNHEY and CDR2 is SMNVEV (reference sequence). The chain links TRBV27 to TRBJ1-2; D is unclear. Sequences were obtained from blood, either unsorted or a sorted T cell fraction (not recorded which). The TCR sequence derives from a male donor with ankylosing spondylitis. As DNA, the CDR3 is TGTGCCAGCAGAGTCGGATCGGGCTATGGCTACACCTTC. It translates to CASRVGSGYGYTF.